A single sample gave rise to the 9 T cell receptor beta chains below, sequenced in a study of T cell responses to AZD1222 COVID-19 vaccine. Assay used: immunoSEQ multiplex PCR; TCRdb lists only in-frame clones, some missing. The sample has roughly 55,000 clones, around nine tenths seen once; the top ten hold 3% to 4.5%. The sequenced sample was peripheral blood, obtained on day 0 of AZD1222 vaccination. These receptors came from an adult in good health.

The chain carries TRBV5-1 and TRBJ2-3, with D perhaps given as TRBD1 or TRBD2 (5 bases each). The length of the CDR3 is 14 residues. With 0 bases removed from V and 4 bases from J, the gap between germline ends came to 9 bases. Germline assignment: CDR1 SGHRS and CDR2 YFSETQ. The CDR3 coding sequence is TGCGCCAGCAGCTTGGGGATGGGGGCAGATACGCAGTATTTT. Translation: CASSLGMGADTQYF.

The count of this clone is one. The V and J genes are TRBV27 and TRBJ1-6; no clear D. CDR3 length: 15 amino acids. The V and J ends lost 2 bases and 0 bases respectively, with 5 bases between them. Germline CDR1 reads MNHEY; CDR2 reads SMNVEV (reference sequence). CDR3 sequence: CASSLISSYNSPLHF. For the CDR3, the DNA is TGTGCCAGCAGTTTAATTAGCTCCTATAATTCACCCCTCCACTTT.

About this clone: An end of the junction does not agree with germline; a read error may underlie this. J is TRBJ2-2 and V is TRBV29-1; tentatively, D is TRBD1 (5 bases). The CDR3 sequence is 15 residues long. Germline loops: CDR1 SQVTM, CDR2 ANQGSEA. CDR3 residues: CSVEPRQGYTGELFF. CDR3 in DNA: TGCAGCGTTGAACCCAGGCAGGGATACACCGGCGAGCTGTTTTTT.

This clone was picked up a small number of times. V gene TRBV5-4 combines with J gene TRBJ1-1, with D uncertain. The CDR3 consists of 15 residues. The germline CDR1 and CDR2 sequences are SGHNT and YYREEE (reference sequence). The V end was cut by 0 bases, the J end by 1 base, with 10 bases between. CDR3 protein: CASSLAIGANTEAFF. The CDR3 coding sequence is TGTGCCAGCAGCTTGGCCATAGGTGCGAACACTGAAGCTTTCTTT.

The genes are TRBV7-6 and TRBJ2-2; tentative D call: TRBD2 (6 bases). The CDR3 has 15 residues. Germline V gene lookup returns CDR1 SGHVS and CDR2 FNYEAQ. Trimming shortened V by 3 bases and J by 7 bases, and 15 bases separated the two germline ends. CDR3 sequence: CASSFTGSKGGELFF. The CDR3, as DNA: TGTGCCAGCAGCTTTACCGGGAGCAAGGGCGGGGAGCTGTTTTTT.

The chain recombines TRBV15 with TRBJ2-7; D may be TRBD2 (6 bases). This CDR3 is built from 14 residues. Germline V CDR1 and CDR2: LNHNV, YYDKDF (reference sequence). V lost 3 bases to trimming and J lost 0 bases, with 9 bases between them. In DNA, the CDR3 is TGTGCCACCAGCAGCCGGGACTCCTCCTACGAGCAGTACTTC. It codes for CATSSRDSSYEQYF.

The chain combines TRBV30 with TRBJ2-2; maybe TRBD2 (5 bases). CDR3 length equals 11 residues. Germline V gene data show CDR1 as GTSNPN and CDR2 as SVGIG (reference sequence). CDR3 nucleotides: TGTGCGGGAGATTGGGTCGGGGAGCTGTTTTTT. This encodes CAGDWVGELFF. Combining the CDR3 with reference TRBV30 and TRBJ2-2 gives the whole variable domain SQTIHQWPATLVQPVGSPLSLECTVEGTSNPNLYWYRQAAGRGLQLLFYSVGIGQISSEVPQNLSASRPQDRQFILSSKKLLLSDSGFYLCAGDWVGELFFGEGSRLTVL.

V usage is TRBV28 and J usage is TRBJ1-4, with 7 bases identical to TRBD1. The germline V gene encodes CDR1 MDHEN and CDR2 SYDVKM. The V gene end was trimmed by 6 bases and the J gene end by 5 bases; junction bases not matched to a gene: 12. The CDR3 has 16 residues. This CDR3 is CASSLSTGQQNEKLFF. CDR3 bases: TGTGCCAGCAGCCTAAGCACGGGACAGCAAAATGAAAAACTGTTTTTT.

The rearrangement links TRBV5-4 to TRBJ2-5, with D unresolved. V was trimmed by 0 bases and J by 2 bases, leaving 11 bases between them. CDR1 is SGHNT and CDR2 is YYREEE in the germline V gene (reference sequence). The CDR3 covers 15 residues. The CDR3 bases are TGTGCCAGCAGCTTGGAGGTTCTATCTCAAGAGACCCAGTACTTC. This gives the protein CASSLEVLSQETQYF.